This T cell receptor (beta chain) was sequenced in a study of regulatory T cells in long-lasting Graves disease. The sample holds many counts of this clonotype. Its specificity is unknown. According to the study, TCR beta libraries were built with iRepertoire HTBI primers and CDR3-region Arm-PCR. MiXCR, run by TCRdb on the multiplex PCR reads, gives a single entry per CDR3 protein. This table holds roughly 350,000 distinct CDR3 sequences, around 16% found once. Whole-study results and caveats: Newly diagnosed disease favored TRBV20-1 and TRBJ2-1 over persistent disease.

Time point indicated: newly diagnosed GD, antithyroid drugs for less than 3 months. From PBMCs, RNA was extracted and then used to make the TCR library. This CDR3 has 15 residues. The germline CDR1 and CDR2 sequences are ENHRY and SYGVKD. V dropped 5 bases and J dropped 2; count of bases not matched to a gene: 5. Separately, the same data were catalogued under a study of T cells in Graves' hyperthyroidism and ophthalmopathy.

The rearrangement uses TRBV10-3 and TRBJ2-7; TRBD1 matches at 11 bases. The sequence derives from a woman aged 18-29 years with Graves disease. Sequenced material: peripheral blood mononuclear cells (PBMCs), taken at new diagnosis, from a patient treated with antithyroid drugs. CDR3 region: CAISRSGQGAYEQYF. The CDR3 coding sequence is TGTGCCATCAGTCGTTCGGGACAGGGGGCCTACGAGCAGTACTTC.